The clone carrying this T cell receptor (beta chain) was counted only a few times. Its antigen is unidentified. The data stem from a study of T-cell memory formation after mild COVID-19. Via MiXCR, TCRdb re-called the 5' RACE reads, giving one row per CDR3 protein. The data show about 290,000 distinct CDR3 sequences, approximately 15% seen once. Trimming left V 2 bases short and J 0 bases short, with 12 bases between. CDR1 is SGHTA, CDR2 FQGNSA, per germline. The length of the CDR3 is 16 residues. Study outcomes and limitations: Clones that contracted from day 15 to 85 were balanced CD4/CD8, while later expanders leaned CD4+.

The source of this sequence is a man younger than 35 who had mild COVID-19 (a few samples of this study predate the infection). Cell type and time point are not known. The sequenced sample consisted of PBMCs or a T cell subset sorted from them (not recorded which). This rearrangement joins TRBV7-2 to TRBJ2-3; D ambiguous. CDR3 in amino acids: CASSLWARVSTDTQYF. CDR3 sequence (DNA): TGTGCCAGCAGCTTATGGGCCCGGGTGAGCACAGATACGCAGTATTTT. Full variable domain (missing parts from reference TRBV7-2 and TRBJ2-3): GAGVSQSPSNKVTEKGKDVELRCDPISGHTALYWYRQSLGQGLEFLIYFQGNSAPDKSGLPSDRFSAERTGGSVSTLTIQRTQQEDSAVYLCASSLWARVSTDTQYFGPGTRLTVL.